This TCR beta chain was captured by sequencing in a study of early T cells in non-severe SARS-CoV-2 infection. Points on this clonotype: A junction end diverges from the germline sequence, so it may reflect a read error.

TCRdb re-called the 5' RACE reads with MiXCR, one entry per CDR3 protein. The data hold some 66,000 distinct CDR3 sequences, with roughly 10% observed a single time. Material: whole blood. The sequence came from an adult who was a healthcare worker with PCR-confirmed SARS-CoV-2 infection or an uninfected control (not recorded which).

This CDR3 reads CASSAYYNTGDLFF. For the CDR3, the DNA is TGTGCCAGCAGCGCGTACTACAACACCGGGGATCTGTTTTTT. This chain uses TRBV7-2 with TRBJ2-2; tentatively, D is TRBD2 (5 bases). The CDR3 has 14 amino acids. Germline CDR1 SGHTA, CDR2 FQGNSA. Full variable domain (rest looked up from reference TRBV7-2 and TRBJ2-2): GAGVSQSPSNKVTEKGKDVELRCDPISGHTALYWYRQSLGQGLEFLIYFQGNSAPDKSGLPSDRFSAERTGGSVSTLTIQRTQQEDSAVYLCASSAYYNTGDLFFGEGSRLTVL.